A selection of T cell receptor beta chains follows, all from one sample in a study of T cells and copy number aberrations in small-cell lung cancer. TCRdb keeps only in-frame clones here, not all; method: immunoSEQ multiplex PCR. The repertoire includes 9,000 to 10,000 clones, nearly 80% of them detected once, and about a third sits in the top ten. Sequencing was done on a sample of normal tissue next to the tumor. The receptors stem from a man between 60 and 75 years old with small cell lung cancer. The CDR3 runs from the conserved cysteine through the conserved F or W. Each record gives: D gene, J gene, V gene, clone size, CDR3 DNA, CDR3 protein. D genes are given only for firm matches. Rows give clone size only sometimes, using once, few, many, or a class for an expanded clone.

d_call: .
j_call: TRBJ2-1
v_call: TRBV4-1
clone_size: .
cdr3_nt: TGCGCCAGCAGCCCTGTCAGCGAGAGCTCCTACAATGAGCAGTTCTTC
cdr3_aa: CASSPVSESSYNEQFF

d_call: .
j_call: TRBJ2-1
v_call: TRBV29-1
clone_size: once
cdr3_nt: TGCAGCGTTGAAGGGGACTTCCTGGGTGAGCAGTTCTTC
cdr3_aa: CSVEGDFLGEQFF

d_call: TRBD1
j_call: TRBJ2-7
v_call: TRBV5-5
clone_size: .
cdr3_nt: TGTGCCAGCAGCCCAAAGACAGGGCCCTACGAGCAGTACTTC
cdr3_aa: CASSPKTGPYEQYF

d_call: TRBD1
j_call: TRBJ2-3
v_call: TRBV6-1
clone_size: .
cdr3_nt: TGTGCCAGCAGTGAAGAGACAGGGGGCGGAGGCACAGATACGCAGTATTTT
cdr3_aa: CASSEETGGGGTDTQYF

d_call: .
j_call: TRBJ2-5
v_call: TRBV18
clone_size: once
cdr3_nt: TGTGCCAGCTCACCACCGACTAATGTGGAGACCCAGTACTTC
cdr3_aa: CASSPPTNVETQYF

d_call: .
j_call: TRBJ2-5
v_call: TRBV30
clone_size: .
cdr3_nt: TGTGCCTGGAGCGGCGGAAGTGGGGCGGGAGAGACCCAGTACTTC
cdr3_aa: CAWSGGSGAGETQYF

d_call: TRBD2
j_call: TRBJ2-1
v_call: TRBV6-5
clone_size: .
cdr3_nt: TGTGCCAGCAGCCGGGCTAGCGGGATAAGGAATGAGCAGTTCTTC
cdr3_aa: CASSRASGIRNEQFF

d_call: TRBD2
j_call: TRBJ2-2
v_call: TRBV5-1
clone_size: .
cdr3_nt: TGCGCCAGCGGGAGGGCTTCGAACACCGGGGAGCTGTTTTTT
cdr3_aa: CASGRASNTGELFF

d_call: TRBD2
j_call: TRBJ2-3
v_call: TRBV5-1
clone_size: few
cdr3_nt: TGCGCCAGCAGCTTGGAATCTAGCGGGGTTGCTACGCAGTATTTT
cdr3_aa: CASSLESSGVATQYF

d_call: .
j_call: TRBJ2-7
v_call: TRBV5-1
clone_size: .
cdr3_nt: TGCGCCAGCAGCTTGAGGGTTGGTTACGAGCAGTACTTC
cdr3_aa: CASSLRVGYEQYF

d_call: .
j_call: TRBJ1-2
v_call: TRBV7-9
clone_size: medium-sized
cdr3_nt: TGTGCCAGCAGTTCGGACAGCCTCGGGGGTGGCTACACCTTC
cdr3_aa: CASSSDSLGGGYTF

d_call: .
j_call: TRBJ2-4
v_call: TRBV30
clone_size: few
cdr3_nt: TGTGCCTGGAGTGCCGTCGGACAGCGGGAGTACTTC
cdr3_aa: CAWSAVGQREYF

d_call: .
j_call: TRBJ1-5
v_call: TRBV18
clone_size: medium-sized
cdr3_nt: TGTGCCAGCTCACCAGGGCAAAATCAGCCCCAGCATTTT
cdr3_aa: CASSPGQNQPQHF

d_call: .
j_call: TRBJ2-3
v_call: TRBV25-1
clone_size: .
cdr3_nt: TGTGCCAGCAGTGAATTGGGTGGAGGGACGCAGTATTTT
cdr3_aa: CASSELGGGTQYF

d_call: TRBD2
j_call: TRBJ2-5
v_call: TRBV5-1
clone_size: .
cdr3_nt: TGCGCCAGCAGCGGCGGGAGTCCCCCTGAAGAGACCCAGTACTTC
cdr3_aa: CASSGGSPPEETQYF

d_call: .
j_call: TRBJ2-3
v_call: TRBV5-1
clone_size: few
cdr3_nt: TGCGCCAGCAGCTTGGCCATGGTCACAGATACGCAGTATTTT
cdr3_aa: CASSLAMVTDTQYF

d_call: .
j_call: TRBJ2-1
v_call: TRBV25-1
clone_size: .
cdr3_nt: TGTGCCAGCAGTGAATTCGATGAGCAGTTCTTC
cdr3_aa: CASSEFDEQFF

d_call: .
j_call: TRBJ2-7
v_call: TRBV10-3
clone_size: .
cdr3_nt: TGTGCCATCAGTGAGTCGGGGATAGGTGAGCAGTACTTC
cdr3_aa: CAISESGIGEQYF

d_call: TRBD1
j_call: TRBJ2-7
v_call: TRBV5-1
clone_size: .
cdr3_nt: TGCGCCAGCAGCTTGGCACAGGGGATCTTCTACGAGCAGTACTTC
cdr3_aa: CASSLAQGIFYEQYF

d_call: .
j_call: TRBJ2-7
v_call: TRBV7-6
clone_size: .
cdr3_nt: TGTGCCAGCAGCCCCCGGGAAACTAGTTACGAGCAGTACTTC
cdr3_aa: CASSPRETSYEQYF

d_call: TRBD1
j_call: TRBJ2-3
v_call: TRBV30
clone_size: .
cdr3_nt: TGTGCCTGGTCTTCCGGGACAGGGGACACAGATACGCAGTATTTT
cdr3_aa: CAWSSGTGDTDTQYF

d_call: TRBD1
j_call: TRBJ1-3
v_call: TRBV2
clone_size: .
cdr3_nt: TGTGCCAGCAGCAAACAGGGGGCTGGAAACACCATATATTTT
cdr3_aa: CASSKQGAGNTIYF

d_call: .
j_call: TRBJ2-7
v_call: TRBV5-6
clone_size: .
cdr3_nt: TGTGCCAGCAGCGTTAGCTCCTACGAGCAGTACTTC
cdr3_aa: CASSVSSYEQYF

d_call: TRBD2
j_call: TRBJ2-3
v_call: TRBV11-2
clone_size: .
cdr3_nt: TGTGCCAGCAGCCACAGTCCAGCGGGAGGCCGCACAGATACGCAGTATTTT
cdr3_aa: CASSHSPAGGRTDTQYF

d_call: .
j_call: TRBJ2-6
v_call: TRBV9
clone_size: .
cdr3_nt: TGTGCCAGCAGCGTTGGAAGCTCTGGGGCCAACGTCCTGACTTTC
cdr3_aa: CASSVGSSGANVLTF

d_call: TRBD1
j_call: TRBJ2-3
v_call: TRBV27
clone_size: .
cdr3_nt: TGTGCCAGCAGTCGGCCGGGACAGATGACAGATACGCAGTATTTT
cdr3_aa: CASSRPGQMTDTQYF

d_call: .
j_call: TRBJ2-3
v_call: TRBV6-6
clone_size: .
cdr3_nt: TGTGCCAGCAAGGGCGGGCTCAATAGGCCCACAGATACGCAGTATTTT
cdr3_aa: CASKGGLNRPTDTQYF

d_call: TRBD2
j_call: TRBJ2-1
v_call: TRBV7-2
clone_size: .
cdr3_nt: TGTGCCAGCAGTTCAGCGGGAGTTTCCTACAATGAGCAGTTCTTC
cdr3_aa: CASSSAGVSYNEQFF

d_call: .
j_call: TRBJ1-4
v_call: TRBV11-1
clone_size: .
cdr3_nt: TGTGCCAGCAGCTTAAGTCCTACGTATGAAAAACTGTTTTTT
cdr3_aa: CASSLSPTYEKLFF

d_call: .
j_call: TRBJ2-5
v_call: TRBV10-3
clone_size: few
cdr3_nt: TGTGCCATCAGTGAGGGACGGATCCAAGAGACCCAGTACTTC
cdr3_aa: CAISEGRIQETQYF

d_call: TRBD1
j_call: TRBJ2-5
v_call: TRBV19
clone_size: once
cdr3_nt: TGTGCCAGTAGTGTTCGGATGCAGGGGGCTGGGGAGACCCAGTACTTC
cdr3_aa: CASSVRMQGAGETQYF

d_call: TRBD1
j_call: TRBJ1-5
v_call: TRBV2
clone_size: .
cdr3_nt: TGTGCCAGCAGTGGATTGGGACAGAGAAGTCAGCCCCAGCATTTT
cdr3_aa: CASSGLGQRSQPQHF

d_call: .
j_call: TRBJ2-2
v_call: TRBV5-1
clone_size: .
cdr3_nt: TGCGCCAGCAGAACCCAGAACACCGGGGAGCTGTTTTTT
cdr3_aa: CASRTQNTGELFF

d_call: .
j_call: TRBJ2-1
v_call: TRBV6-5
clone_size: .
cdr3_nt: TGTGCCAGCAGTTACGGCGGGCTACTCTCCTACAATGAGCAGTTCTTC
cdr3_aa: CASSYGGLLSYNEQFF

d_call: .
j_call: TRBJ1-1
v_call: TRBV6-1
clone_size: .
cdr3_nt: TGTGCCAGCAGTGGGAGCGAGAACACTGAAGCTTTCTTT
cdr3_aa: CASSGSENTEAFF

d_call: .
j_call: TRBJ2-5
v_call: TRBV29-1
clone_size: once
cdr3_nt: TGCAGCGTTGAGGGTGGGGTAGAGGAGACCCAGTACTTC
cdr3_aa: CSVEGGVEETQYF

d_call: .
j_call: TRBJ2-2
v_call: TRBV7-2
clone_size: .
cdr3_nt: TGTGCCAGCAGCAAGGGGCCTGCGAACACCGGGGAGCTGTTTTTT
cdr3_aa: CASSKGPANTGELFF

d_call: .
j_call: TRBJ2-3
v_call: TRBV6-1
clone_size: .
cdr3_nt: TGTGCCAGCAGTGAAGTAAGTGGAAGCACAGATACGCAGTATTTT
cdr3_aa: CASSEVSGSTDTQYF

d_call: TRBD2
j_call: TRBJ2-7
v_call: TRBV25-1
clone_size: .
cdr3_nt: TGTGCCAGCAGTGGCACCGGGACTAGCGTCTACGAGCAGTACTTC
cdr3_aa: CASSGTGTSVYEQYF

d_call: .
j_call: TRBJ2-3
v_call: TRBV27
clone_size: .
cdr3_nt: TGTGCCAGCTCACCACGGTCCTTTTTTAGCACAGATACGCAGTATTTT
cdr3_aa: CASSPRSFFSTDTQYF

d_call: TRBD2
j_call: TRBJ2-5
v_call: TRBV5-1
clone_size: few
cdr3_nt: TGCGCCAGCAGCTTCTCAGCGGGAGAAGAGACCCAGTACTTC
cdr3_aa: CASSFSAGEETQYF

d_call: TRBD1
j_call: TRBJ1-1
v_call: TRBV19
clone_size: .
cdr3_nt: TGTGCCAGTAGCAACCCAGGGACAGGGAAGAATCGAGAGAACACTGAAGCTTTCTTT
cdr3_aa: CASSNPGTGKNRENTEAFF

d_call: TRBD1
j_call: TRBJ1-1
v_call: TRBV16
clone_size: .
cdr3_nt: TGTGCCAGCAGCCTAGGACAGGGTAGGGTTGAAGCTTTCTTT
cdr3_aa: CASSLGQGRVEAFF

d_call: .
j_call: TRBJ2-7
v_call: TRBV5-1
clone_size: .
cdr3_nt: TGCGCCAGCAGCTTGTTCTCTGGGGGCGGCTACGAGCAGTACTTC
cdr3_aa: CASSLFSGGGYEQYF

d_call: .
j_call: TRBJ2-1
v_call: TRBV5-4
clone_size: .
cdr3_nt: TGTGCCAGCAGCTTGGTGGGGGGTCGGAACAATGAGCAGTTCTTC
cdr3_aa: CASSLVGGRNNEQFF

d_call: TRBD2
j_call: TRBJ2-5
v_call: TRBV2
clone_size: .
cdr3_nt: TGTGCCAGCAGTCGGACTAGCGGGGAGACCCAGTACTTC
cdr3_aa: CASSRTSGETQYF

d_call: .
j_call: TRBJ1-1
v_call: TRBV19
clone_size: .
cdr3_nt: TGTGCCAGTAGGGTGGGGTTGACGAACACTGAAGCTTTCTTT
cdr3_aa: CASRVGLTNTEAFF

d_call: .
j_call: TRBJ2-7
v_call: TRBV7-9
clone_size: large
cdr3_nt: TGTGCCAGCAGCTTAGGCGTCAGCGAGCAGTACTTC
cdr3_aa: CASSLGVSEQYF

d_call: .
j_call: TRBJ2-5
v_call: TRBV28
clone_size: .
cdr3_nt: TGTGCCAGCAGCCAGGGACATCAAGAGACCCAGTACTTC
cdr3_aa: CASSQGHQETQYF

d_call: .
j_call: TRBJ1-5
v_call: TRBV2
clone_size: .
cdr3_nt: TGTGCCAGCAGCCAAACACCAAATCAGCCCCAGCATTTT
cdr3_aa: CASSQTPNQPQHF